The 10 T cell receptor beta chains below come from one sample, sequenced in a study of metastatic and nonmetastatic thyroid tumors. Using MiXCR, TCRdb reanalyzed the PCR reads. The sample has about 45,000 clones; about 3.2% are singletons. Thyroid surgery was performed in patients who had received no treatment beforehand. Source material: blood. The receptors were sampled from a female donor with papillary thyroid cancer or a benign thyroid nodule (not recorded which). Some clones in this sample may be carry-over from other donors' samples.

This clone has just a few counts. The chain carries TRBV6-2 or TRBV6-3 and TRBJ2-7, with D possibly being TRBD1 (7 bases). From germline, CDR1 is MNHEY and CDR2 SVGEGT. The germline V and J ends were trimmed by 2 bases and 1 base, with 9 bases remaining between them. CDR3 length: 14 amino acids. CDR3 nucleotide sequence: TGTGCCAGCAGTTACGCGGGACAGTCCTACGAGCAGTACTTC. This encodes CASSYAGQSYEQYF.

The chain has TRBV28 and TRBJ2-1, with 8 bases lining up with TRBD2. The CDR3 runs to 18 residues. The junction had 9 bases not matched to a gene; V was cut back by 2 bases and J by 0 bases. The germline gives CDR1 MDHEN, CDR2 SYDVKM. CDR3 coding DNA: TGTGCCAGCAGTTTAGAGGGCTTAGCGGGGAGCTCCTACAATGAGCAGTTCTTC. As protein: CASSLEGLAGSSYNEQFF.

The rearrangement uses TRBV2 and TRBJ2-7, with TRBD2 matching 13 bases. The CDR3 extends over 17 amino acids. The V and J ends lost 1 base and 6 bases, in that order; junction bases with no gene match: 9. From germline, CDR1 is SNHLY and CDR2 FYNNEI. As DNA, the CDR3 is TGTGCCAGCAGTGAAGGTAAAACTAGCGGGAGGGCCGGCGAGCAGTACTTC. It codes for CASSEGKTSGRAGEQYF.

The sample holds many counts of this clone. In DNA form, the CDR3 reads TGTGCCAGCCTGGGGACCTTCAACACCGGGGAGCTGTTTTTT. Translation gives CASLGTFNTGELFF. The chain carries TRBV6-1 and TRBJ2-2; TRBD1 or TRBD2 may be the D gene (5 bases each). The germline V gene encodes CDR1 MNHNS and CDR2 SASEGT. Between the trimmed V and J ends, which lost 8 bases and 2 bases, there was a span of 12 bases. The CDR3 is 14 amino acids.

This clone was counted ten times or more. The CDR3 loop reads CASSVSAAGEYEQYF. CDR3 nucleotides: TGTGCCAGCAGCGTATCCGCGGCAGGGGAGTACGAGCAGTACTTC. V is TRBV9 and J is TRBJ2-7; weak D call: TRBD1 (6 bases). Per the germline V gene, CDR1 is SGDLS and CDR2 is YYNGEE. V shed 1 base and J shed 4 bases, with 15 bases lying between them. The CDR3 runs to 15 residues.

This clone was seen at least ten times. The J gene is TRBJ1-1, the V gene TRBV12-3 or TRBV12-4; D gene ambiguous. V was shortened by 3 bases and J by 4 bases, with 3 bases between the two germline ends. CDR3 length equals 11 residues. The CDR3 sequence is CASSLGTEAFF. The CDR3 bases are TGTGCCAGCAGTTTGGGCACTGAAGCTTTCTTT.

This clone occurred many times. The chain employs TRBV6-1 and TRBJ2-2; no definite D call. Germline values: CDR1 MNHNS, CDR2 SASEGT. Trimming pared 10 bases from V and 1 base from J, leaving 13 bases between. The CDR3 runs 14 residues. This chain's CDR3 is CATIHSQNTGELFF. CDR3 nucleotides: TGTGCCACCATACATTCGCAGAACACCGGGGAGCTGTTTTTT.

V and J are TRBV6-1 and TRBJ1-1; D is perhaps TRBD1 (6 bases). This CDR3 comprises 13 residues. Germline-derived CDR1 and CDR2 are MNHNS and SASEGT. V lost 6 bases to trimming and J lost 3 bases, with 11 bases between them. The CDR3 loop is CASRRTVDTEAFF. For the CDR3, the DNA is TGTGCCAGCAGAAGGACAGTGGACACTGAAGCTTTCTTT.

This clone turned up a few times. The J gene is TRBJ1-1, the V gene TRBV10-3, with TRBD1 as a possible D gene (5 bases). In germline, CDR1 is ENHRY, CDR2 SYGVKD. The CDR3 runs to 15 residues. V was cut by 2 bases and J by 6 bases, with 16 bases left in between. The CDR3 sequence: CAISETGGMGSEAFF. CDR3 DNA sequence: TGTGCCATCAGTGAGACCGGGGGTATGGGCTCTGAAGCTTTCTTT.

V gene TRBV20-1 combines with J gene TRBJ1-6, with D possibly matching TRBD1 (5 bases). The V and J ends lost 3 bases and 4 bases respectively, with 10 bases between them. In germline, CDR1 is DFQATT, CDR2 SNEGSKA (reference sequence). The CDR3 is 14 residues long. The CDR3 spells CSASGGEYNSPLHF. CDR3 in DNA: TGCAGTGCTAGCGGGGGGGAGTATAATTCACCCCTCCACTTT.